This TCR beta chain stems from a study of blood T cell repertoires in COVID-19. Study overall: Samples representing acute and convalescent COVID-19 were sourced from the United States, Italy and Spain.

Germline CDR1 reads MNHNS; CDR2 reads SASEGT. V gave up 2 bases and J gave up 0 bases, with 7 bases separating them. This CDR3 has 14 amino acids. Measured with immunoSEQ multiplex PCR; TCRdb has only the in-frame clones, and not every one. The sample consists of about 270,000 clones, 85% of them appearing once. This clone was observed once. The source is a woman between 50 and 59 years old with acute COVID-19. The chain recombines TRBV6-1 with TRBJ1-2, with D hard to call. Sequences were obtained from PBMCs or T cells enriched from blood (not recorded which). The CDR3 coding sequence is TGTGCCAGCAGTGAAAACGGGGCTAACTATGGCTACACCTTC. It encodes CASSENGANYGYTF.